Listed below are T cell receptor beta chains from one sample, sequenced in a study of OX40 agonist ivuxolimab in advanced cancers. The protocol was immunoSEQ multiplex PCR, while the TCRdb copy is restricted to in-frame clones and leaves out a portion. This table has 35,000 to 55,000 clones, 82% appearing once. Specimen: CD4+ or CD8+ T cells sorted from blood, collected in a trial of the OX40 agonist ivuxolimab. The receptors derive from an adult with an advanced solid tumor such as melanoma, head and neck, liver or kidney cancer. Each CDR3 is given with its conserved first and last residue. A D gene is named only where the DNA matches it firmly. Not every row has a clone size; where given, it reads once, few, many or a size class.

-	TRBV14	-	TRBJ2-1	CASSRGTSSYNEQFF	TGTGCCAGCAGCCGAGGTACGAGCTCCTACAATGAGCAGTTCTTC
-	TRBV10-3	-	TRBJ1-5	CAISESTMNQPQHF	TGTGCCATCAGTGAGTCGACTATGAATCAGCCCCAGCATTTT
-	TRBV5-1	TRBD1	TRBJ2-7	CASSWGQGAFEQYF	TGCGCCAGCAGCTGGGGACAGGGGGCATTCGAGCAGTACTTC
-	TRBV28	-	TRBJ1-5	CASSSWTESNQPQHF	TGTGCCAGCAGTTCGTGGACAGAAAGCAATCAGCCCCAGCATTTT
-	TRBV7-9	TRBD2	TRBJ2-7	CASILAGGVEEQYF	TGTGCCAGCATTCTTGCCGGGGGGGTAGAGGAGCAGTACTTC
-	TRBV11-2	-	TRBJ2-7	CASSLDLFSPEF	TGTGCCAGCAGCTTAGATCTCTTCTCCCCGGAGTTC
-	TRBV2	-	TRBJ1-4	CASSPEGLSTNEKLFF	TGTGCCAGCAGCCCCGAGGGGCTTTCCACTAATGAAAAACTGTTTTTT
-	TRBV6-5	TRBD1	TRBJ1-1	CASSRTGGTEAFF	TGTGCCAGCAGCAGAACAGGGGGCACTGAAGCTTTCTTT
-	TRBV11-2	-	TRBJ2-7	CASSLNLAGQIYEQYF	TGTGCCAGCAGCTTAAACCTGGCTGGTCAGATCTACGAGCAGTACTTC
-	TRBV6-1	-	TRBJ2-7	CASRRDNSNYEQYF	TGTGCCAGCAGGCGGGACAACTCTAACTACGAGCAGTACTTC
-	TRBV9	-	TRBJ1-6	CASSVGDISYNSPLHF	TGTGCCAGCAGCGTAGGGGACATCTCCTATAATTCACCCCTCCACTTT
-	TRBV19	-	TRBJ1-3	CASSISSTLGQTSGNTIYF	TGTGCCAGTAGTATCTCGAGTACCCTGGGACAAACCTCTGGAAACACCATATATTTT
-	TRBV6-1	-	TRBJ2-2	CASSLTDGLGELFF	TGTGCCAGCAGTCTGACGGATGGGTTAGGGGAGCTGTTTTTT
few	TRBV18	-	TRBJ1-1	CASSPGNRQGMNTEAFF	TGTGCCAGCTCACCAGGGAACCGGCAGGGCATGAACACTGAAGCTTTCTTT
-	TRBV10-3	-	TRBJ2-1	CAISDLNFGSIEQFF	TGTGCCATCAGTGACCTCAATTTCGGGAGCATCGAGCAGTTCTTC
-	TRBV7-8	-	TRBJ1-3	CASSRRPQGLSGNTIYF	TGTGCCAGCAGCAGAAGACCGCAGGGCCTCTCTGGAAACACCATATATTTT
-	TRBV11-2	TRBD1	TRBJ1-2	CASSSTGAHGYTF	TGTGCCAGCAGCTCAACAGGGGCCCACGGCTACACCTTC
-	TRBV5-6	-	TRBJ2-2	CASSLDPGLSTGELFF	TGTGCCAGCAGCTTGGATCCGGGGTTGAGCACCGGGGAGCTGTTTTTT
-	TRBV5-1	-	TRBJ2-5	CASSPSSETQYF	TGCGCCAGCAGTCCCTCGTCGGAGACCCAGTACTTC
-	TRBV9	-	TRBJ1-3	CASSVTGSDGNTIYF	TGTGCCAGCAGCGTAACAGGGAGTGATGGAAACACCATATATTTT
-	TRBV11-2	-	TRBJ2-7	CASSLTATYEQYF	TGTGCCAGCAGCTTGACAGCAACCTACGAGCAGTACTTC
-	TRBV7-8	TRBD1	TRBJ1-5	CASSSNRGEQPQHF	TGTGCCAGCAGCTCCAACAGGGGTGAACAGCCCCAGCATTTT
-	TRBV28	TRBD1	TRBJ1-5	CASSLYDRVGDQPQHF	TGTGCCAGCAGTCTATATGACAGGGTAGGCGATCAGCCCCAGCATTTT
-	TRBV2	-	TRBJ2-7	CASSEASGSEQYF	TGTGCCAGCAGTGAAGCTTCAGGGTCCGAGCAGTACTTC
-	TRBV18	TRBD1	TRBJ1-2	CASSGTGYGYGYTF	TGTGCCAGCTCCGGGACAGGGTACGGCTATGGCTACACCTTC
few	TRBV5-4	-	TRBJ1-1	CASSLVRSEAFF	TGTGCCAGCAGCTTGGTGAGGAGTGAAGCTTTCTTT
-	TRBV28	-	TRBJ2-2	CASSPPLGELFF	TGTGCCAGCAGTCCGCCGTTGGGGGAGCTGTTTTTT
-	TRBV19	-	TRBJ2-5	CASSIGGPQETQYF	TGTGCCAGTAGTATAGGCGGCCCCCAAGAGACCCAGTACTTC
-	TRBV19	TRBD1	TRBJ1-2	CASRQDRATYGYTF	TGTGCCAGTAGACAAGACAGGGCGACCTATGGCTACACCTTC
-	TRBV28	-	TRBJ2-7	CASSLLSYEQYF	TGTGCCAGCAGTTTACTTAGCTACGAGCAGTACTTC
-	TRBV11-1	-	TRBJ2-7	CASSLAGTYEQYF	TGTGCCAGCAGCTTAGCGGGAACCTACGAGCAGTACTTC
-	TRBV5-4	TRBD2	TRBJ2-5	CASSLGTSGSRGEETQYF	TGTGCCAGCAGCTTAGGGACTAGCGGGAGTCGAGGGGAAGAGACCCAGTACTTC
-	TRBV5-1	-	TRBJ1-1	CASSIFGGTEAFF	TGCGCCAGCAGCATATTCGGGGGGACTGAAGCTTTCTTT
-	TRBV7-3	-	TRBJ1-2	CASSLMGAKVDYTF	TGTGCCAGCAGCTTAATGGGGGCCAAGGTAGACTACACCTTC
-	TRBV9	-	TRBJ1-2	CASSVGQMGGYTF	TGTGCCAGCAGCGTGGGACAAATGGGCGGCTACACCTTC
once	TRBV28	-	TRBJ2-7	CASTPPGRNYEQYF	TGTGCCAGCACGCCTCCGGGACGGAACTACGAGCAGTACTTC
-	TRBV5-6	-	TRBJ1-5	CASSSGRVVNQPQHF	TGTGCCAGCAGCTCAGGGAGGGTCGTCAATCAGCCCCAGCATTTT
once	TRBV7-3	TRBD1	TRBJ2-1	CASSQMGQGAHEQFF	TGTGCCAGCAGCCAAATGGGACAGGGGGCACATGAGCAGTTCTTC
-	TRBV2	-	TRBJ2-4	CASQKKDIQYF	TGTGCCAGCCAAAAGAAAGACATTCAGTACTTC
-	TRBV6-1	TRBD1	TRBJ1-1	CASRQGAESGTEAFF	TGTGCCAGCAGGCAGGGGGCCGAGTCGGGCACTGAAGCTTTCTTT
-	TRBV5-1	-	TRBJ2-3	CASSLDSTSTDTQYF	TGCGCCAGCAGCTTGGATAGTACTTCCACAGATACGCAGTATTTT
-	TRBV5-3	TRBD2	TRBJ2-2	CARSRKRTSGDTGELFF	TGTGCCAGAAGCCGGAAGAGGACTAGCGGGGACACCGGGGAGCTGTTTTTT
-	TRBV27	TRBD2	TRBJ2-2	CASAGRAFTGELFF	TGTGCCAGCGCCGGGAGGGCTTTCACCGGGGAGCTGTTTTTT
-	TRBV20-1	-	TRBJ2-7	CSARITYEQYF	TGCAGTGCTAGGATCACCTACGAGCAGTACTTC
-	TRBV2	TRBD2	TRBJ2-7	CASSERLAGGYEQYF	TGTGCCAGCAGTGAAAGGCTAGCGGGGGGATACGAGCAGTACTTC
-	TRBV5-5	-	TRBJ2-3	CASSQDSRTDTQYF	TGTGCCAGCAGCCAAGATTCGAGGACAGATACGCAGTATTTT
-	TRBV5-1	TRBD1	TRBJ1-4	CASSRTGNDEKLFF	TGCGCCAGCAGCCGGACAGGGAATGATGAAAAACTGTTTTTT
-	TRBV7-3	-	TRBJ2-3	CASSLTLERTDTQYF	TGTGCCAGCAGCTTAACGTTAGAGCGAACAGATACGCAGTATTTT
few	TRBV2	TRBD1	TRBJ1-5	CASSRQGNQPQHF	TGTGCCAGCAGCCGACAGGGAAATCAGCCCCAGCATTTT
few	TRBV5-1	-	TRBJ1-4	CASSPSGLGPGEKLFF	TGCGCCAGCAGCCCCTCGGGTCTGGGTCCGGGTGAAAAACTGTTTTTT
-	TRBV2	TRBD1	TRBJ1-2	CASSDDRGYFHDGYTF	TGTGCCAGCAGCGACGACAGGGGGTATTTTCATGATGGCTACACCTTC
-	TRBV9	-	TRBJ1-6	CASSVRGWNSPLHF	TGTGCCAGCAGCGTACGGGGGTGGAATTCACCCCTCCACTTT
-	TRBV6-5	TRBD1	TRBJ2-2	CASKGQGASGELFF	TGTGCCAGCAAGGGACAGGGGGCCAGCGGGGAGCTGTTTTTT
-	TRBV9	-	TRBJ2-3	CASSVTPTDTQYF	TGTGCCAGCAGCGTAACTCCGACGGATACGCAGTATTTT
-	TRBV6-6	-	TRBJ1-1	CASSYSIWSNTEAFF	TGTGCCAGCAGTTACTCGATTTGGTCGAACACTGAAGCTTTCTTT
-	TRBV19	TRBD1	TRBJ2-7	CASSIGFLTETGAYEQYF	TGTGCCAGTAGTATCGGGTTTTTGACCGAGACAGGGGCCTACGAGCAGTACTTC
-	TRBV19	TRBD2	TRBJ2-1	CATIGRTDGIAGGPIGEQFF	TGTGCCACCATAGGCCGGACAGACGGAATAGCGGGAGGGCCTATAGGTGAGCAGTTCTTC
-	TRBV6-1	TRBD1	TRBJ1-5	CASSEAGTGNQPQHF	TGTGCCAGCAGTGAAGCGGGGACAGGGAATCAGCCCCAGCATTTT
-	TRBV27	-	TRBJ1-4	CASSLVGTRDGKLFF	TGTGCCAGCAGTTTAGTCGGGACAAGGGATGGAAAACTGTTTTTT
-	TRBV30	TRBD2	TRBJ2-1	CAWSPRAGGLANEQFF	TGTGCCTGGAGTCCCCGAGCGGGAGGACTAGCTAATGAGCAGTTCTTC